The rows below give T cell receptor beta chains drawn from one sample of a study of identical twins. MiXCR, applied by TCRdb to the 5' RACE reads, yields one record per CDR3 protein. The data contain 240,000 or so distinct CDR3 sequences, around 7% of them seen just once; the ten biggest clones take up roughly 3.4%. These data also formed part of another study, on yellow fever vaccine responses in identical twins.

The specimen was memory (CD45RO+) T cells sorted from blood. The receptors stem from a woman between 18 and 29 years old in good health. The CDR3 runs from the conserved cysteine through the conserved F or W. A D gene is named only where the DNA matches it firmly. Size is omitted from some rows. Given values are once, few, many or a class for expanded clones.

V gene	D gene	clone size	J gene	CDR3 protein	CDR3 DNA
TRBV20-1	NA	NA	TRBJ2-5	CSATGPQETQYF	TGCAGTGCCACTGGGCCCCAAGAGACCCAGTACTTC
TRBV4-1	TRBD1	few	TRBJ2-5	CASSQQTGTGVQETQYF	TGCGCCAGCAGCCAACAAACGGGGACAGGCGTCCAAGAGACCCAGTACTTC
TRBV6-1	NA	many	TRBJ1-5	CASSTRTANQPQHF	TGTGCCAGCAGTACGAGGACAGCAAATCAGCCCCAGCATTTT
TRBV2	TRBD1	NA	TRBJ1-5	CATQGGNSNQPQHF	TGTGCCACTCAGGGGGGGAATAGCAATCAGCCCCAGCATTTT
TRBV3-1	NA	many	TRBJ1-2	CASSQGGRSANYGYTF	TGTGCCAGCAGCCAAGGAGGCAGATCGGCTAACTATGGCTACACCTTC
TRBV5-1	TRBD1	few	TRBJ2-1	CASSSRTGGMLYNEQFF	TGCGCCAGCAGCTCCCGGACAGGGGGCATGCTCTACAATGAGCAGTTCTTC
TRBV12-3/TRBV12-4	TRBD2	few	TRBJ2-2	CASSTIGGLAGGPAGELFF	TGTGCCAGCAGTACAATAGGGGGACTAGCGGGAGGGCCCGCCGGGGAGCTGTTTTTT
TRBV6-1	NA	many	TRBJ1-2	CASLGHQNYGYTF	TGTGCCAGTCTGGGACATCAAAATTATGGCTACACCTTC
TRBV3-1	TRBD2	many	TRBJ2-1	CASSQSMGGNEQFF	TGTGCCAGCAGCCAATCAATGGGAGGGAATGAGCAGTTCTTC
TRBV2	NA	many	TRBJ2-1	CASGLVPVNEQFF	TGTGCCAGCGGGCTAGTTCCTGTCAATGAGCAGTTCTTC
TRBV9	NA	few	TRBJ2-2	CASSPQPQNTGELFF	TGTGCCAGCAGCCCCCAGCCCCAGAACACCGGGGAGCTGTTTTTT
TRBV5-1	NA	few	TRBJ2-1	CASHSGGTTSYNEQFF	TGCGCCAGTCACTCCGGGGGGACAACCTCCTACAATGAGCAGTTCTTC
TRBV11-3	NA	NA	TRBJ2-5	CASSLADQETQYF	TGTGCCAGCAGCTTAGCCGACCAAGAGACCCAGTACTTC
TRBV7-8	NA	few	TRBJ1-1	CASSLVGTGPTEAFF	TGTGCCAGCAGCTTAGTCGGCACCGGGCCCACTGAAGCTTTCTTT
TRBV3-1	NA	many	TRBJ1-1	CASSQAGRAFF	TGTGCCAGCAGCCAAGCGGGGCGAGCTTTCTTT
TRBV7-2	TRBD2	few	TRBJ2-3	CASSVGLAGIDTQYF	TGTGCCAGCAGCGTGGGACTAGCGGGGATAGATACGCAGTATTTT
TRBV5-1	TRBD2	many	TRBJ2-2	CASSTSGRALAGELFF	TGCGCCAGCAGCACTAGCGGGAGGGCCCTCGCCGGGGAGCTGTTTTTT
TRBV25-1	TRBD1	many	TRBJ2-1	CASSYRGREQFF	TGTGCCAGCTCTTACAGGGGGCGTGAGCAGTTCTTC
TRBV5-1	NA	many	TRBJ1-1	CASSSDSQNTEAFF	TGCGCCAGCAGCTCGGACAGCCAGAACACTGAAGCTTTCTTT
TRBV20-1	NA	NA	TRBJ2-1	CSARVPRSSYNEQFF	TGCAGTGCTAGAGTACCCAGAAGCTCCTACAATGAGCAGTTCTTC
TRBV20-1	NA	few	TRBJ2-5	CSARPPRGRETQYF	TGCAGTGCTAGACCACCAAGGGGTCGAGAGACCCAGTACTTC
TRBV29-1	NA	many	TRBJ2-3	CSSLSFADTQYF	TGCAGCTCACTATCGTTCGCAGATACGCAGTATTTT
TRBV20-1	NA	many	TRBJ1-6	CSASEIQNSPLHF	TGCAGTGCTAGTGAAATACAGAATTCACCCCTCCACTTT
TRBV7-9	NA	many	TRBJ2-3	CASSPELDTQYF	TGTGCCAGCAGCCCCGAATTGGATACGCAGTATTTT
TRBV5-1	TRBD2	many	TRBJ2-7	CASSLTLGLESYEQYF	TGCGCCAGCAGCTTAACTTTAGGACTAGAAAGCTACGAGCAGTACTTC
TRBV14	NA	NA	TRBJ2-3	CASSQLIGHSSTDTQYF	TGTGCCAGCAGCCAATTGATTGGGCACTCTAGCACAGATACGCAGTATTTT
TRBV18	TRBD1	few	TRBJ2-7	CASSRANRDRGEQYF	TGTGCCAGCTCACGAGCCAACCGGGACAGGGGCGAGCAGTACTTC